Included here is one T cell receptor (beta chain) sequence, with context. MiXCR, applied by TCRdb to the 5' RACE reads, yields one record per CDR3 protein. The table shows under 800,000 distinct CDR3 sequences, with 21% occurring only once. CDR3 length equals 11 residues. V gave up 2 bases and J gave up 6 bases, with 3 bases separating them. CDR1 is SGDLS and CDR2 is YYNGEE in the germline V gene. This entry is derived from a study of identical twins. These data were also filed under a second study, of T cells expressing NK-cell markers. Per that paper: One of the eight sequenced donors was seronegative, whereas the other seven were HCMV-seropositive.

The sample was PBMCs. The genes are TRBV9 and TRBJ1-5; no firm D call. This TCR came from a woman aged 18-29 years in good health. The CDR3 DNA sequence: TGTGCCAGCAGCGTCTTTCAGCCCCAGCATTTT. Amino acids: CASSVFQPQHF. The full variable domain, with the rest looked up from reference TRBV9 and TRBJ1-5, is DSGVTQTPKHLITATGQRVTLRCSPRSGDLSVYWYQQSLDQGLQFLIQYYNGEERAKGNILERFSAQQFPDLHSELNLSSLELGDSALYFCASSVFQPQHFGDGTRLSIL.